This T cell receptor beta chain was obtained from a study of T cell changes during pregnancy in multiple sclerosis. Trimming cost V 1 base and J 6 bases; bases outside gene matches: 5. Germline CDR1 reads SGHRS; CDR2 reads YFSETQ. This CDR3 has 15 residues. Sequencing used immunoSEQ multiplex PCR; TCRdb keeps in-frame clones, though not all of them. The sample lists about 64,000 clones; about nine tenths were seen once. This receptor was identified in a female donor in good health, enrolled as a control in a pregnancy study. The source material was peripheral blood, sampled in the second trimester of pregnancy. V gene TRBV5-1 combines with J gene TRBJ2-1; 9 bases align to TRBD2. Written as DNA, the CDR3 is TGCGCCAGCAGCTTGCGGGGTAGCGGGAGCAATGAGCAGTTCTTC. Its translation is CASSLRGSGSNEQFF.